This TCR beta chain was sequenced in a study of prognosis after radiotherapy for stage I lung cancer. Overall study: Concurrent therapy was given to no patient receiving stereotactic body radiotherapy. Distant metastases arose in a few patients, median 7 months post-radiotherapy; fewer than 17 had no significant progression.

Starting from genomic DNA, TCR beta CDR3 was amplified through two-round multiplex PCR. Round-one PCR had primers specific to each TRBV and TRBJ gene. TCRdb ran MiXCR on the multiplex PCR reads and lists one entry per CDR3 protein. The sample has around 20,000 distinct CDR3 sequences, roughly 55% seen once. This CDR3 comprises 14 residues. V shed 5 bases and J shed 5 bases, with 12 bases lying between them. Per the germline V gene, CDR1 is WSHSY and CDR2 is SAAADI. This clonotype was counted at least ten times. The chain combines TRBV10-2 with TRBJ1-4, with a tentative D call TRBD1 (5 bases). The starting material was PBMCs, obtained before or after stereotactic body radiation therapy (not recorded which). This clonotype was obtained from a donor aged 50 or older with non-small cell lung cancer. CDR3 sequence reads: CASSSSGLNEKLFF. In nucleotides, the CDR3 is TGCGCCAGCAGTTCTTCAGGGCTAAATGAAAAACTGTTTTTT.